What follows are 16 T cell receptor beta chains derived from one specimen sequenced in a study of spatial heterogeneity in lung cancer. One entry per CDR3 protein, called by TCRdb with MiXCR from the 5' RACE reads. The sample has under 30,000 distinct CDR3 sequences; approximately 6% are singletons. Regarding time point: blood at routine non-recurrence follow-up after resection. Whole RNA, which was extracted from tumor, nontumor lung tissue or frozen PBMC, was sequenced without any cell sorting. This specimen was PBMCs, taken at follow-up. The receptor set was obtained from a male donor with early-stage non-small cell lung cancer.

The V gene is TRBV15, the J gene TRBJ2-2; 8 bases line up with TRBD1. Unmatched junction bases numbered 12, after V lost 9 bases and J lost 9 bases. Germline lookup yields CDR1 LNHNV and CDR2 YYDKDF (reference sequence). This CDR3 contains 14 residues. For the CDR3, the DNA is TGTGCCACTCAGCAGGACAGGGTCTATAGGGAGCTGTTTTTT. The encoded protein is CATQQDRVYRELFF. The full variable domain, its missing parts supplied by reference TRBV15 and TRBJ2-2, is DAMVIQNPRYQVTQFGKPVTLSCSQTLNHNVMYWYQQKSSQAPKLLFHYYDKDFNNEADTPDNFQSRRPNTSFCFLDIRSPGLGDTAMYLCATQQDRVYRELFFGEGSRLTVL.

As for this clonotype: This may stem from a read error, because a much larger clone lies one nucleotide away. This chain uses TRBV6-6 with TRBJ2-4; D call uncertain. Trimming pared 5 bases from V and 3 bases from J, leaving 17 bases between. The CDR3 has 16 residues. Germline V gene lookup returns CDR1 MNHNY and CDR2 SVGAGI (reference sequence). This chain's CDR3 is CASSRPSETDKNIQYF. Here the CDR3 DNA reads TGTGCCAGCAGTCGACCGTCTGAAACGGACAAAAACATTCAGTACTTC.

CDR3 DNA: TGTGCCAGTAGTATGGCGGCTAAGCGGGATACGCAGTATTTT. This translates into CASSMAAKRDTQYF. The V call is TRBV19, the J call TRBJ2-3, with D possibly TRBD2 on 5 matching bases. The CDR3 sequence is 14 residues long. Germline CDR1 and CDR2: LNHDA and SQIVND (reference sequence). Trimming took 3 bases from V and 6 from J, leaving 13 bases between them.

This clonotype was counted at least ten times. The CDR3 DNA sequence: TGCGCCAGCAGCCTCGGGTACGGGGCGGGTTGGGATGAGCAGTTCTTC. Its protein is CASSLGYGAGWDEQFF. The chain combines TRBV4-3 with TRBJ2-1; D may correspond to TRBD1 or TRBD2 (5 bases each). Germline values: CDR1 LGHNA, CDR2 YSLEER. The CDR3 has 16 residues. V lost 4 bases and J 8 bases, leaving 21 bases between the germline ends.

This clonotype was seen more than once but under ten times. The chain has TRBV12-3 or TRBV12-4 and TRBJ1-3; D unclear. Trimming removed 3 bases at V and 0 bases at J, with 9 bases between. The CDR3 contains 15 residues. The CDR3 nucleotides read TGTGCCAGCAGTTTCCCGGGCTACTCTGGAAACACCATATATTTT. It specifies CASSFPGYSGNTIYF.

This clonotype was counted many times. The chain is built from TRBV4-3 and TRBJ2-3; 7 nucleotides match TRBD2. Germline V gene lookup returns CDR1 LGHNA and CDR2 YSLEER. The junction had 8 bases not matched to a gene; V was cut back by 6 bases and J by 2 bases. The CDR3 consists of 15 residues. The CDR3 region has the DNA TGCGCCAGCAGTCGGGGGAGCGGGGTCACAGATACGCAGTATTTT. It translates to CASSRGSGVTDTQYF.

The V and J genes are TRBV27 and TRBJ1-2, with TRBD1 as a possible D gene (6 bases). The CDR3 extends over 13 amino acids. Trimming cost V 5 bases and J 10 bases, with 17 bases left between them. The germline V gene has CDR1 MNHEY and CDR2 SMNVEV (reference sequence). The CDR3 DNA follows: TGTGCCAGCAGTCTAGGGAGGGGGGACGACTACACCTTC. It is translated as CASSLGRGDDYTF.

This clonotype was recorded many times. V and J are TRBV20-1 and TRBJ2-6; no clear D gene. Between the trimmed V and J ends, which lost 3 bases and 0 bases, there was a span of 9 bases. The CDR3 is 15 amino acids. Germline V gene sequence: CDR1 DFQATT, CDR2 SNEGSKA (reference sequence). CDR3 loop: CSASAPSSGANVLTF. CDR3 DNA sequence: TGCAGTGCTAGTGCACCTAGCTCTGGGGCCAACGTCCTGACTTTC.

This clonotype was seen many times. The CDR3 region has the DNA TGTGCCAGCAGTTACGGGGGGCGCGGCACTGAAGCTTTCTTT. Translation: CASSYGGRGTEAFF. The rearrangement joins TRBV6-5 to TRBJ1-1; possible D gene TRBD1, 6 bases. This CDR3 contains 14 residues. V lost 2 bases to trimming and J lost 4 bases, with 11 bases between them. Germline-derived CDR1 and CDR2 are MNHEY and SVGAGI.

Many counts were recorded for this clonotype. DNA of the CDR3: TGTGCCAGCAGTTACTCGAGGGTGAGGTCAGATACGCAGTATTTT. Its protein is CASSYSRVRSDTQYF. The rearrangement joins TRBV6-2 or TRBV6-3 to TRBJ2-3; the D gene is possibly TRBD2 (5 bases). CDR3 size: 15 residues. Germline CDR1 is MNHEY and CDR2 is SVGEGT. V was trimmed by 0 bases and J by 4 bases, leaving 11 bases between them.

This clonotype was counted between two and nine times. This chain joins TRBV5-5 and TRBJ1-5; tentative D call: TRBD1 (5 bases). Trimming removed 2 bases from V and 7 bases from J, with 13 bases in between. The V gene's germline CDR1 is SGHKS and CDR2 YYEKEE (reference sequence). This CDR3 contains 14 residues. CDR3 sequence reads: CASSLGAGHQPQHF. DNA of the CDR3: TGTGCCAGCAGCTTAGGAGCGGGGCACCAGCCCCAGCATTTT. Full variable domain (missing parts from reference TRBV5-5 and TRBJ1-5): DAGVTQSPTHLIKTRGQQVTLRCSPISGHKSVSWYQQVLGQGPQFIFQYYEKEERGRGNFPDRFSARQFPNYSSELNVNALLLGDSALYLCASSLGAGHQPQHFGDGTRLSIL.

The rearrangement links TRBV6-5 to TRBJ1-3, with D perhaps TRBD1 (6 bases). Germline V gives CDR1 MNHEY, CDR2 SVGAGI. The CDR3 is 16 residues long. V lost 4 bases and J lost 2, with 15 bases in between. Here the CDR3 reads CASSSVQGSPGNTIYF. The CDR3 DNA is TGTGCCAGCAGTTCTGTTCAGGGGAGTCCTGGAAACACCATATATTTT.

This clonotype was observed a few times. The chain employs TRBV18 and TRBJ2-7, with 13 nucleotides matching TRBD2. This CDR3 has 18 residues. Germline CDR1 and CDR2: KGHSH and LQKENI. V lost 6 bases, J lost 6 bases, and 17 bases stayed unmatched. CDR3 sequence (DNA): TGTGCCAGCTCCCCGACGACTAGCGGGGGGCCGTATGAAGGCGAGCAGTACTTC. The encoded protein is CASSPTTSGGPYEGEQYF.

The rearrangement uses TRBV6-2 or TRBV6-3 and TRBJ2-7, with 8 bases aligning to TRBD1. V was clipped by 6 bases and J by 2 bases; unmatched bases: 0. The CDR3 runs to 12 residues. CDR1 is MNHEY and CDR2 is SVGEGT in the germline V gene. The CDR3 reads CASRDRAYEQYV. CDR3 in DNA: TGTGCCAGCAGGGACAGGGCCTACGAGCAGTACGTC.

The CDR3, as DNA: TGTGCCACCAGCAGAGATCTAGCGGGAGGGCCGGGGCAGTACGTC. It codes for CATSRDLAGGPGQYV. The chain has TRBV15 and TRBJ2-7, with 12 bases lining up with TRBD2. The V gene's germline CDR1 is LNHNV and CDR2 YYDKDF (reference sequence). CDR3 length: 15 residues. Trimming cost V 0 bases and J 9 bases; bases outside gene matches: 6.

This clonotype showed up many times. The chain combines TRBV19 with TRBJ1-5; D remains unclear. The CDR3 is made up of 14 amino acids. The V end was cut by 3 bases, the J end by 4 bases, with 10 bases between. Looked up from germline, CDR1 is LNHDA and CDR2 is SQIVND (reference sequence). The DNA for the CDR3 is TGTGCCAGTAGTATGTTTCTGAATAATCAGCCCCAGCATTTT. It translates to CASSMFLNNQPQHF.